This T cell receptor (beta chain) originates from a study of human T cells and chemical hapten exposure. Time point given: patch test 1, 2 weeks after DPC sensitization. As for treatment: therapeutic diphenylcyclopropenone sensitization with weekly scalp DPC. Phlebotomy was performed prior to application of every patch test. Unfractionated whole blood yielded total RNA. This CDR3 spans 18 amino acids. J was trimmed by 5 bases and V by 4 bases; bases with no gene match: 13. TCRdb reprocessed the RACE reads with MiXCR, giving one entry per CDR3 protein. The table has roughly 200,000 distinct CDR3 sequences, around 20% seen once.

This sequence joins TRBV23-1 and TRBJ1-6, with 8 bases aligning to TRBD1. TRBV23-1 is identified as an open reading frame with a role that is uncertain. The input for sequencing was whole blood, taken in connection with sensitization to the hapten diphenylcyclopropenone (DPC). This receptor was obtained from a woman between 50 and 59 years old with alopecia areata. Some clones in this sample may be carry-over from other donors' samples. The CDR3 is CASSPNRPGQGNNSPLHF. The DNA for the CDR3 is TGCGCCAGCAGTCCCAACCGACCTGGACAGGGCAATAATTCACCCCTCCACTTT.